This T cell receptor (beta chain) was retrieved from a study of cytomegalovirus exposure and HLA in healthy donors (dated by TCRdb to between 2016 and 2019). Describing the broader study: According to an earlier analysis of several hundred of the donors, about 179 million T cells yielded some 120 million unique TCR beta sequences and 276 Gb of sequence data. An earlier analysis of about 620 of the donors applied high-throughput TCR beta sequencing to assess whether each TCR beta V gene segment acted as functional or pseudogenic. A later analysis re-examined previously published TCR beta repertoires from just over 650 donors and added high-resolution HLA genotyping to investigate patterns of TCR occurrence. In a later genetic analysis, genome-wide SNP genotypes for about three fifths of the roughly 670 donors were used, and that subset was treated as a discovery cohort. Around 300 gigabases of sequencing data and approximately 80 million unique TCR sequences were included in an early release covering roughly 600 HLA-typed donors. Class I and class II HLA loci were covered by the typing at four-digit resolution. Along with the approximately 700-subject first cohort, a separate validation cohort of 120 different subjects was used. The study aimed to test whether signatures of past pathogen exposure could be identified by cataloging public T cell receptors. Across approximately 400 genotyped donors of the cohort, an average of about 240,000 unique TCR beta nucleotide sequences per donor were sequenced, and around 19% of those sequences were non-productive. In the later analysis, no new phenotypic data were used to find candidate immune exposures; instead, reliance was placed on TCR beta sequences and their occurrence across donors. All discovery cohort repertoires had been generated using a single sequencing platform. The study combined high-throughput TCR immunosequencing, statistical association of individual TCRs with disease status, and machine learning to predict cytomegalovirus infection status. Of the roughly 400 genotyped donors, approximately 81% were placed in the genetic ancestry cluster associated with self-reported Caucasian donors. The T cell repertoires of 670 or so subjects were profiled by immunosequencing and related to cytomegalovirus serostatus. Typing coverage varied by locus: about 620-640 donors for A, B, C, DRB1 and DQB1; approximately 500 for DQA1; about 570 for DPA1; around 490 for DPB1. Because of strong linkage in the cohort, a handful of DR-DQ haplotypes were treated as single units for association and clustering. Donor age, sex, ethnicity and CMV serostatus were compiled alongside the repertoire data.

What the work shows at the level of the full study, not this receptor alone: Correlated functional status among segregating V segments might be attributable to linkage disequilibrium, but an unknown experimental factor could not be ruled out. A total of 150 to 200 TCR beta chains were listed by the study as associated with cytomegalovirus. In vitro tests confirmed that a few of the cytomegalovirus-associated TCR beta chains recognize cytomegalovirus antigens. Most TCR sequences were seen in very few donors, while some public TCRs were found in many individuals. According to the authors, the approach could potentially be generalized to other disease states and immunological phenotypes. A later analysis found that TCR association rates varied across HLA loci, with DRB1 alleles showing the most associated TCRs and HLA-C alleles the fewest. Only TCR beta chains were sequenced in this cohort, and the absence of alpha or paired-chain data limited detectable features. The presence/absence analyses assumed that sequencing depth was roughly uniform across donors, and that assumption may not be true. Broadly in line with IMGT annotations, most TCR beta V segments showed up in productive rearrangements about 90% or about 30% of the time in an earlier analysis of roughly 590 of the donors. A further reported finding was that TCR beta sequences accurately predicted the HLA-A and HLA-B alleles for most subjects in the first cohort. The sequencing pipeline was judged likely to have produced a cluster of highly shared sequence variants as a technical artifact. Immune exposure information for the cohort was limited to CMV serostatus. A later genetic analysis associated a missense DCLRE1C variant with V-gene and J-gene trimming of TCR beta chains, and an independent cohort replicated the association. Because HLA typing was unavailable for some donors at each locus, only the typed subset was used in association tests. According to a later analysis, most CMV-associated TCR beta chains appeared to be HLA-restricted, and the HLA associations seemed to be driven largely by CMV exposure. A later analysis reported that several top co-occurrence clusters appeared linked to parvovirus B19, influenza, CMV and Epstein-Barr virus. When HLA alleles, especially DR and DQ, strongly co-occurred, attributing TCR associations to individual alleles was difficult. The classifier was reported to diagnose cytomegalovirus status with high specificity and sensitivity in both the original cohort and the validation cohort. A later genetic analysis reported fewer N-insertions in productive TCRs among donors in an Asian-associated ancestry cluster than the roughly 690-donor mean. Because counts were too low, seventeen rarely observed V segments, including chromosome 9 orphons, were left out of the earlier analysis of several hundred of the donors. In a later analysis, around 17,000 TCR beta sequences were associated with specific HLA alleles at a false discovery rate of 0.05. Compared with equally common non-associated chains, HLA-associated TCR beta chains in a later analysis were more clonally expanded and had lower generation probabilities.

The cohort comprised fewer than 700 healthy bone marrow donors. At the time of sampling, every cohort member was nominally healthy, though immune exposures that went unrecorded were likely present. The donor tested CMV seronegative, placing the donor among the 350 to 400 seronegative members of the cohort. Every donor gave a peripheral blood sample, and the peripheral blood mononuclear cells from that sample were used for TCR beta sequencing. Genomic DNA extraction from the blood cell samples was performed with the Qiagen DNeasy Blood Extraction Kit. The library was built by means of the immunoSEQ multiplex PCR assay. For the multiplex PCR, a mixture combining 60 forward primers for TCR Vbeta segments and 13 reverse primers for TCR Jbeta segments was used. The CDR3 region of rearranged TCR beta genes was amplified from genomic DNA with a multiplex PCR assay. The amplified TCR beta libraries were sequenced on the Illumina HiSeq System as 87-base-pair reads. Per the original workflow: Across the 500 to 850 repertoires, a later analysis counted some 80 million unique TCR beta chains, 9.5 million to 13 million of which were shared by at least two donors. Raw reads were error-corrected and collapsed into unique sequences by a nearest-neighbor algorithm in which closely related sequences were merged to remove PCR and sequencing errors. V, D and J gene segments were assigned by aligning CDR3 sequences to IMGT reference sequences. For a sequence to be retained, a match of at least six nucleotides to both a V gene segment and a J gene segment was required. Rearrangements were classified as productive when the CDR3 lacked stop codons and remained in frame with V and J, and all other rearrangements were classified as non-productive. CDR3 was defined according to IMGT convention as the region running from the second conserved V-encoded cysteine to the conserved J-encoded phenylalanine. The earlier analysis of 587 of the donors excluded sequences that lacked an unambiguous match to a single V gene segment. In an earlier analysis of about 590 of the donors, a V segment was called functional when productive rearrangements were above 56.7%, and segregating when the standard deviation between donors exceeded 5%. A statistical classification framework was built for diagnosing cytomegalovirus status from the catalog of TCR beta chain sequences. A later analysis assigned V and J genes by comparing TCR nucleotide sequences with IMGT/GENE-DB human TR gene sequences. Using the TCRdist pipeline, a later analysis assigned CDR3 sequences along with most-parsimonious VDJ recombination scenarios. A later analysis defined each TCR beta chain by its CDR3 amino acid sequence plus V-gene family, and excluded reads lacking a unique V-gene family. A later analysis removed roughly 590 highly shared, low-generation-probability nucleotide sequences to deal with suspected cross-contamination and a sequencing artifact. In a later analysis, a clonal expansion index was calculated for each public chain from normalized within-repertoire ranks of inferred template counts. In a later analysis, generation probabilities were computed using a VDJ recombination model fitted to out-of-frame rearrangements, and the results were checked against IGoR. Hypergeometric tests were used in a later analysis to score TCR-TCR, TCR-HLA and TCR-CMV co-occurrence, with a repertoire-size bias correction applied to the TCR pairs. To estimate false discovery rates, a later analysis permuted the HLA or CMV assignments 20 times. In a later analysis, co-occurring TCRs were grouped with DBSCAN, and TCRdist sequence similarity was added when clustering was performed within HLA-allele-positive subsets. For co-occurrence clustering, repertoires with fewer than 30,000 or more than 120,000 public chains were excluded, along with 4 to 6 repertoires with anomalous nucleotide sharing. TCRdb took over this immuneACCESS table, retaining in-frame rearrangements with V and J assigned. Such tables are incomplete; in checked studies, under half of the missing clones stem from an unresolved V gene, and the remainder is unexplained. V and J calls and clone size are as listed in that table; D and trimming were resolved from the DNA. The sample's table covers about 170,000 clones. Together, the top ten hold 1% to 1.5% of the sample.

Points on this clone: Its antigen remains unidentified.

The specimen was PBMCs. This receptor was taken from a woman between 55 and 75 years old in good health and CMV-seronegative.

The sequence in DNA is TGCGCCAGCAGCCAAGAACTCGCAGGGCTCGCTAGATGGGACACTGAAGCTTTCTTT. Its translation reads: CASSQELAGLARWDTEAFF. This chain joins TRBV4-3 to TRBJ1-1, with TRBD1 as a weak D call on 5 bases. The CDR3 holds 19 amino acids from the cysteine to the phenylalanine. The CDR3 DNA has 57 bases and is translated from base 1. V and J lose 0 bases and 3 bases, and a span of 23 bases separates them. Looking up the germline V gene yields CDR1 LGHNA and CDR2 YSLEER.